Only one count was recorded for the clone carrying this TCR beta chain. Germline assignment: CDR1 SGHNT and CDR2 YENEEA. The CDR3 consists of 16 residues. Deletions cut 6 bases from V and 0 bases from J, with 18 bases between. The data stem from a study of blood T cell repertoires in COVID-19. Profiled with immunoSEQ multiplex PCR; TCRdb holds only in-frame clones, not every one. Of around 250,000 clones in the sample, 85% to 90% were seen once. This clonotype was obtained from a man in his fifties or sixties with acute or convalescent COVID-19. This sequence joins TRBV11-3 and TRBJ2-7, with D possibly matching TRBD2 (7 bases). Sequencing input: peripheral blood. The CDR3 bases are TGTGCCAGCAGGAGAATGGGCGGGGGCCTCTCCTACGAGCAGTACTTC. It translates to CASRRMGGGLSYEQYF.